The rows below give T cell receptor beta chains drawn from one sample of a study of cytomegalovirus exposure and HLA in healthy donors. Only in-frame clones appear in the TCRdb table, and some are missing; sequencing was by immunoSEQ multiplex PCR. The table shows fewer than 250,000 clones, with 82% occurring only once. Sequencing input: PBMCs. These receptors originate from a man aged 40-50 years in good health and CMV-seropositive. Each CDR3 is given with its conserved first and last residue. The D gene is left open where the match is weak. For some rows the clone size is stated as once, few or many, or as a class when expanded; others skip it.

>-|TRBJ2-1|TRBV29-1|TRBD2
TGCAGCGCGCGGCGGGAGGGTTACAATGAGCAGTTCTTC
CSARREGYNEQFF
>-|TRBJ1-2|TRBV7-8|-
TGTGCCAGCAGCCGATCGCAAACAGCGGCAACCGGCTACACCTTC
CASSRSQTAATGYTF
>few|TRBJ2-3|TRBV19|-
TGTGCCAGTAGTATAACGGGAGATCCAGATACGCAGTATTTT
CASSITGDPDTQYF
>-|TRBJ1-5|TRBV30|TRBD1
TGTGCCTGGAGCCTGAGGACAGGGGAAGGCCAGCCCCAGCATTTT
CAWSLRTGEGQPQHF
>-|TRBJ1-1|TRBV5-1|-
TGCGCCAGCAGCTTGGTACAGTACACTGAAGCTTTCTTT
CASSLVQYTEAFF
>-|TRBJ2-7|TRBV7-9|TRBD1
TGTGCCAGCAGCCGGGGACAGGGCGAAGGTGAGCAGTACTTC
CASSRGQGEGEQYF
>once|TRBJ1-2|TRBV6-1|-
TGTGCCAGCAGTGCGGGACACCAAGGCCCCTATGGCTACACCTTC
CASSAGHQGPYGYTF
>once|TRBJ2-1|TRBV5-1|TRBD2
TGCGCCAGCAGCCGCACTAGCGGGAGGGCCAATGAGCAGTTCTTC
CASSRTSGRANEQFF
>few|TRBJ1-3|TRBV6-5|-
TGTGCCAGCAGTTCCGGCGGGTGGGGGGGCGGAAACACCATATATTTT
CASSSGGWGGGNTIYF
>-|TRBJ1-4|TRBV7-9|TRBD1
TGTGCCAGCAGCGCGGGACAGATTAATGAAAAACTGTTTTTT
CASSAGQINEKLFF
>-|TRBJ2-1|TRBV29-1|TRBD2
TGCAGCGTCGAAGCGGGAGGGCCTGGTGGCGAGCAGTTCTTC
CSVEAGGPGGEQFF
>-|TRBJ1-5|TRBV2|-
TGTGCCAGCAGTGAAGAGGGACATAGCAATCAGCCCCAGCATTTT
CASSEEGHSNQPQHF
>-|TRBJ1-3|TRBV6-1|-
TGTGCCAGCAGTGAAGGGCCCTCCATCTCTGGAAACACCATATATTTT
CASSEGPSISGNTIYF
>once|TRBJ2-1|TRBV9|TRBD2
TGTGCCAGCAGTGAAAGCGGGAGCTACAATGAGCAGTTCTTC
CASSESGSYNEQFF
>-|TRBJ2-5|TRBV5-1|-
TGCGCCAGCAGCTTGGCGCAGGAAGCCAAGACCCAGTACTTC
CASSLAQEAKTQYF
>once|TRBJ1-1|TRBV5-5|TRBD1
TGTGCCAGCAGCCGTGGACAGGGCAACACTGAAGCTTTCTTT
CASSRGQGNTEAFF
>-|TRBJ2-5|TRBV5-1|-
TGCGCCAGCAGGAGGGCGGAGACCCAGTACTTC
CASRRAETQYF
>once|TRBJ1-1|TRBV7-9|-
TGTGCCAGCAGCCTTCGGACAGAGGAAGCTTTCTTT
CASSLRTEEAFF
>-|TRBJ1-1|TRBV6-5|-
TGTGCCAGCAGTTACTCCGACAGCCGTGGGGACACTGAAGCTTTCTTT
CASSYSDSRGDTEAFF
>-|TRBJ2-1|TRBV4-1|-
TGCGCCAGCAGCCATGAGGATGAGCAGTTCTTC
CASSHEDEQFF
>-|TRBJ1-2|TRBV6-1|TRBD1
TGTGCCAGCAGTGAAGTTTTGGACAGGGTCTATGGCTACACCTTC
CASSEVLDRVYGYTF
>-|TRBJ1-4|TRBV27|TRBD1
TGTGCCAGCAGAAAATCGCCGGGACAGGGGTTAGGGAAACTGTTTTTT
CASRKSPGQGLGKLFF
>few|TRBJ1-5|TRBV27|-
TGTGCCAGCAGTTACTCAGGGTCGGGCAATCAGCCCCAGCATTTT
CASSYSGSGNQPQHF
>-|TRBJ1-3|TRBV28|-
TGTGCCAGCACCCGACACTTCTCTGGAAACACCATATATTTT
CASTRHFSGNTIYF
>-|TRBJ2-7|TRBV18|TRBD2
TGTGCCAGCTCACCCCGAACTGGGACTAGCGGGAGGGAACAATACGAGCAGTACTTC
CASSPRTGTSGREQYEQYF
>-|TRBJ1-5|TRBV18|-
TGTGCCAGCTCACCTTCAGGTGGCAATCAGCCCCAGCATTTT
CASSPSGGNQPQHF
>-|TRBJ1-5|TRBV29-1|TRBD1
TGCAGCGTCCTAACAGGGGTGGGGCAGCCCCAGCATTTT
CSVLTGVGQPQHF
>-|TRBJ2-7|TRBV28|TRBD2
TGTGCCAGCAGCCCGGGACTAGCGGGAAACCAAGCCTACGAGCAGTACTTC
CASSPGLAGNQAYEQYF
>-|TRBJ1-2|TRBV29-1|-
TGCAGCGTTGAAAGCGGAGGGTGGAACTATGGCTACACCTTC
CSVESGGWNYGYTF
>-|TRBJ2-3|TRBV2|-
TGTGCCAGCAGTGAAGAGGGAGGTTTCGCAGATACGCAGTATTTT
CASSEEGGFADTQYF
>-|TRBJ2-1|TRBV14|-
TGTGCCAGCAGCATCCAAGAGTGGGAGACACCGGCCTACAATGAGCAGTTCTTC
CASSIQEWETPAYNEQFF
>-|TRBJ2-1|TRBV2|TRBD2
TGTGCCAGCAGTCCTAGCGGGAGGCCCAATGAGCAGTTCTTC
CASSPSGRPNEQFF
>few|TRBJ2-1|TRBV6-4|-
TGTGCCAGCAGTGTAGGTAGCAATAATGAGCAGTTCTTC
CASSVGSNNEQFF
>-|TRBJ1-3|TRBV27|-
TGTGCCAGCAGTTTAAGGGGGTCCGCTGGAAACACCATATATTTT
CASSLRGSAGNTIYF
>-|TRBJ1-6|TRBV5-4|TRBD1
TGTGCCAGCAGCTTTGGACAGGCGAGTTCACCCCTCCACTTT
CASSFGQASSPLHF
>-|TRBJ1-1|TRBV5-1|-
TGCGCCAGCAGCCGGGTCCCGAACACTGAAGCTTTCTTT
CASSRVPNTEAFF
>once|TRBJ2-3|TRBV6-5|TRBD2
TGTGCCAGCACCCCCGCGGGGGAAAGGGGTACGCGGTATTTT
CASTPAGERGTRYF
>-|TRBJ2-5|TRBV19|TRBD2
TGTGCCAGTAGTATAGGACTAGCGGGAAGGGAGACCCAGTACTTC
CASSIGLAGRETQYF
>-|TRBJ2-5|TRBV10-1|TRBD1
TGCGCCAGCAGTGCGTCCGGGACAGCACAAGAGACCCAGTACTTC
CASSASGTAQETQYF
>-|TRBJ1-1|TRBV11-2|-
TGTGCCAGCAGAAAAACAGGGCCCGAAGCTTTCTTT
CASRKTGPEAFF
>few|TRBJ2-1|TRBV11-2|-
TGTGCCAGCAGGCGTACAGGTCATGAGCAGTTCTTC
CASRRTGHEQFF
>-|TRBJ2-5|TRBV28|TRBD1
TGTGCCAGCAGTTTGGCGGACAGGTCCAGGGCCCAGTACTTC
CASSLADRSRAQYF
>-|TRBJ1-2|TRBV29-1|TRBD1
TGCAGCGCTGACCAGGGGGGCGGAGGCTACACCTTC
CSADQGGGGYTF
>-|TRBJ2-7|TRBV10-2|TRBD2
TGCGCCAGCAGGGAGATTAGCGGGAGGCGGTACGAGCAGTACTTC
CASREISGRRYEQYF
>-|TRBJ2-7|TRBV18|TRBD2
TGTGCCAGCTCACCATGGACTAGCGGGACTTCCTGGTACGAGCAGTACTTC
CASSPWTSGTSWYEQYF
>-|TRBJ2-1|TRBV12-5|TRBD2
TGTGCTAGTGGTTTGGAGACGTCTAGCGGGAGATTCCTCTTC
CASGLETSSGRFLF
>-|TRBJ2-1|TRBV18|TRBD2
TGTGCCAGCTCACCAGGCGGTAGCGGGAGGGCCGATGAGCAGTTCTTC
CASSPGGSGRADEQFF
>-|TRBJ2-7|TRBV6-1|TRBD2
TGTGCCAGCAGTCCTAGCGGGAAAAACTACGAGCAGTACTTC
CASSPSGKNYEQYF
>-|TRBJ2-2|TRBV27|-
TGTGCCAGCAGGATCGGTACCGGGGAGCTGTTTTTT
CASRIGTGELFF
>once|TRBJ2-6|TRBV5-8|TRBD2
TGTGCCAGCAGCCCCATAGCGGGAGGGCCCCCCGGGGCCAACGTCCTGACTTTC
CASSPIAGGPPGANVLTF